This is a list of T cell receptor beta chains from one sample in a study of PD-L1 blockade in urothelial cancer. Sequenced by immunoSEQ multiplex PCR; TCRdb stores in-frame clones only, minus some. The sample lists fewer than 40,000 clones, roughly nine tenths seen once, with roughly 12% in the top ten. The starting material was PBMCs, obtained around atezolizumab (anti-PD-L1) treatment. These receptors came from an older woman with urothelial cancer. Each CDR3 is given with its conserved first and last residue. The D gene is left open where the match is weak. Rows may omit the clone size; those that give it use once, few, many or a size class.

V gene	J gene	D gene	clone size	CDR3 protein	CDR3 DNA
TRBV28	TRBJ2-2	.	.	CASSLGLGGELFF	TGTGCCAGCAGTTTAGGGCTGGGCGGGGAGCTGTTTTTT
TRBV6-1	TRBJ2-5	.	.	CASSAATGSRQETQYF	TGTGCCAGCAGTGCCGCCACTGGTAGCCGGCAAGAGACCCAGTACTTC
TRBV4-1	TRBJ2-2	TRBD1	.	CASSQGQGAGTGELFF	TGCGCCAGCAGCCAGGGACAGGGGGCAGGTACCGGGGAGCTGTTTTTT
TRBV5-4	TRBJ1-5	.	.	CASSLDPGNQPQHF	TGTGCCAGCAGCTTGGATCCAGGCAATCAGCCCCAGCATTTT
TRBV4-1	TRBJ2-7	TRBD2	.	CASSLIAGSSYEQYF	TGCGCCAGCAGCCTTATAGCGGGGTCATCCTACGAGCAGTACTTC
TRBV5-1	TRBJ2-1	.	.	CASSLGSMGSGRPNEQFF	TGCGCCAGCAGCTTGGGCTCGATGGGGAGCGGGCGGCCCAATGAGCAGTTCTTC
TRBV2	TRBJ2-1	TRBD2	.	CASSEISGLAGEQFF	TGTGCCAGCAGTGAAATTTCCGGACTAGCCGGTGAGCAGTTCTTC
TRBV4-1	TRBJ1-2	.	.	CASSLGGSYGYTF	TGCGCCAGCAGCCTGGGGGGGTCCTATGGCTACACCTTC
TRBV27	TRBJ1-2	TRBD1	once	CASSLSMGQGGGYTF	TGTGCCAGCAGTTTATCGATGGGACAGGGGGGCGGCTACACCTTC
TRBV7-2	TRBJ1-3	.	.	CASSPTRNTIYF	TGTGCCAGCAGTCCTACGAGAAACACCATATATTTT
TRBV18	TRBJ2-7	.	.	CASSPESYEQYF	TGTGCCAGCTCACCGGAGTCCTACGAGCAGTACTTC
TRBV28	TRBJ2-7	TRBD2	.	CASSFKGLAPLEQYF	TGTGCCAGCAGCTTTAAGGGACTAGCGCCTCTCGAGCAGTACTTC
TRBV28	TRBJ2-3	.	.	CASSTYGDTQYF	TGTGCCAGCAGTACCTATGGAGATACGCAGTATTTT
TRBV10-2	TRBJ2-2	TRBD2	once	CASSVLAGGSGELFF	TGCGCCAGCAGTGTCCTAGCGGGAGGATCCGGGGAGCTGTTTTTT
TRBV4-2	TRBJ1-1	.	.	CASSQDQSQGRETEAFF	TGTGCCAGCAGCCAAGATCAGAGTCAGGGGAGGGAGACTGAAGCTTTCTTT
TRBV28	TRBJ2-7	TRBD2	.	CASSLWSGGTYEQYF	TGTGCCAGCAGTTTATGGAGCGGGGGAACCTACGAGCAGTACTTC
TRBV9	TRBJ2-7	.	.	CASSVGALVTYEQYF	TGTGCCAGCAGCGTAGGAGCACTAGTTACCTACGAGCAGTACTTC
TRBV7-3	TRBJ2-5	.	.	CASSPSGLKTQYF	TGTGCCAGCAGCCCCAGCGGCCTTAAGACCCAGTACTTC
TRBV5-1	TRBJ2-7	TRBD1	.	CASSFRDRTLEQYF	TGCGCCAGCAGCTTCCGGGACAGGACTCTGGAGCAGTACTTC
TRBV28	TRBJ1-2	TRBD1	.	CASSFLGQVHTF	TGTGCCAGCAGTTTTTTAGGACAGGTCCACACCTTC
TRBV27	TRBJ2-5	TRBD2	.	CASSSGLAGETWLKTQYF	TGTGCCAGCAGTTCGGGACTAGCGGGAGAGACGTGGCTAAAGACCCAGTACTTC
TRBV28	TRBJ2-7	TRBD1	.	CASSLAGGGYEQYF	TGTGCCAGCAGTTTAGCAGGGGGTGGCTACGAGCAGTACTTC
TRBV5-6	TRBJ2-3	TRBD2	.	CASSLRLAGGFTDTQYF	TGTGCCAGCAGCTTGCGACTAGCGGGAGGCTTCACAGATACGCAGTATTTT
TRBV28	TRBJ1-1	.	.	CASSLGQEDTEAFF	TGTGCCAGCAGTTTAGGCCAGGAAGACACTGAAGCTTTCTTT
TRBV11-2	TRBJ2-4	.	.	CASRDGRSGIAKNIQYF	TGTGCCAGCAGAGATGGTAGAAGCGGAATAGCCAAAAACATTCAGTACTTC
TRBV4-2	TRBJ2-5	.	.	CASSQDTARSYQETQYF	TGTGCCAGCAGCCAAGATACGGCCAGGTCGTACCAAGAGACCCAGTACTTC
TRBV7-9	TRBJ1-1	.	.	CASSLSRVTEAFF	TGTGCCAGCAGCTTAAGCAGGGTAACTGAAGCTTTCTTT
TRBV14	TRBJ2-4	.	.	CASSQDHPGKLSIQYF	TGTGCCAGCAGCCAAGATCACCCGGGTAAGCTTAGCATTCAGTACTTC
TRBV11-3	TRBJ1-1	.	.	CASSPRDGMNTEAFF	TGTGCCAGCAGCCCGCGGGACGGAATGAACACTGAAGCTTTCTTT
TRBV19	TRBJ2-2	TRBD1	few	CASISGQGASGELFF	TGTGCCAGTATTTCTGGACAGGGGGCTTCCGGGGAGCTGTTTTTT